Presented here are 11 T cell receptor beta chains from one specimen sequenced in a study of T cell repertoires in cytomegalovirus infection. MiXCR, applied by TCRdb to the reads, yields one record per CDR3 protein. The data hold roughly 760,000 distinct CDR3 sequences, with less than 40% observed a single time. Material for sequencing was PBMCs. The receptor source for this set is a human donor in good health (CMV status not recorded). Some clones in this sample may be carry-over from other donors' samples.

The table lists this clonotype with a few counts. V gene TRBV2 combines with J gene TRBJ2-3, with 9 bases fitting TRBD2. The CDR3 covers 15 residues. CDR1 and CDR2 from the germline V gene are SNHLY and FYNNEI. Losses at the gene ends were 1 base for V and 3 bases for J; bases not matched to a gene: 2. The CDR3 nucleotides are TGTGCCAGCAGTGAAGGGAGCGGGAGGACAGATACGCAGTATTTT. This encodes CASSEGSGRTDTQYF.

This clonotype was observed a handful of times. The chain employs TRBV5-5 and TRBJ2-5; perhaps TRBD1 as D (5 bases). V was clipped by 4 bases and J by 5 bases, with 15 bases between them. The length of the CDR3 is 14 residues. From germline, CDR1 is SGHKS and CDR2 YYEKEE (reference sequence). CDR3 DNA sequence: TGTGCCAGCAGCCGAAGACAGCCCGTCGAGACCCAGTACTTC. Its protein product is CASSRRQPVETQYF.

Only a few counts were recorded for this clonotype. The J gene is TRBJ1-4, the V gene TRBV28; possible D gene TRBD1, 5 bases. The V gene's germline CDR1 is MDHEN and CDR2 SYDVKM. The V end was cut by 0 bases, the J end by 8 bases, with 10 bases between. The CDR3 has 14 amino acids. The CDR3, as DNA: TGTGCCAGCAGTTTATGGCAGGGAGGGGAAAAACTGTTTTTT. It encodes CASSLWQGGEKLFF.

Ten or more counts support this clonotype. The chain employs TRBV5-1 and TRBJ2-7, with D possibly called TRBD1 or TRBD2 (6 bases each). Trimming cost V 3 bases and J 6 bases, with 16 bases left between them. The CDR3 loop spans 14 amino acids. The V gene's germline CDR1 is SGHRS and CDR2 YFSETQ. The CDR3 DNA is TGCGCCAGCAGCTCGGCACAGGGAGCGGGCGAGCAGTACTTC. It yields the protein CASSSAQGAGEQYF. The variable domain in full, with the rest retrieved from reference TRBV5-1 and TRBJ2-7, is KAGVTQTPRYLIKTRGQQVTLSCSPISGHRSVSWYQQTPGQGLQFLFEYFSETQRNKGNFPGRFSGRQFSNSRSEMNVSTLELGDSALYLCASSSAQGAGEQYFGPGTRLTVT.

This clonotype was seen a few times. V gene TRBV6-4 combines with J gene TRBJ2-3, with D uncertain. The CDR3 is made up of 16 amino acids. Trimming pared 0 bases from V and 2 bases from J, leaving 12 bases between. In germline, CDR1 is MRHNA, CDR2 SNTAGT. DNA of the CDR3: TGTGCCAGCAGTGACTCCCCGACCTATCCCACAGATACGCAGTATTTT. Protein sequence: CASSDSPTYPTDTQYF.

The CDR3 DNA is TGCAGCGTCGGACACCACACAGATACGCAGTATTTT. The encoded protein is CSVGHHTDTQYF. The gene calls are TRBV29-1 and TRBJ2-3; possible D gene TRBD1, 5 bases. The CDR3 is 12 residues long. Germline CDR1 is SQVTM and CDR2 is ANQGSEA. V was cut by 6 bases and J by 2 bases, with 9 bases left in between.

This clonotype was counted a few times. The V and J genes are TRBV25-1 and TRBJ1-5; D unresolved. V was cut by 6 bases and J by 4 bases, with 10 bases left in between. CDR1 is MGHDK and CDR2 is SYGVNS in the germline V gene. This CDR3 is 13 amino acids long. CDR3 nucleotides: TGTGCCAGCAGGGGCGCGGGGAATCAGCCCCAGCATTTT. Encoded protein: CASRGAGNQPQHF.

The chain employs TRBV12-3 or TRBV12-4 and TRBJ1-1; 12 nucleotides agree with TRBD1. The CDR3 is made up of 15 amino acids. J was trimmed by 12 bases and V by 5 bases; bases with no gene match: 13. The DNA of the CDR3 is TGTGCCAGCAGTCCAACCGGGACAGGGGGCGCAGGCTCTTTCTTT. Its translation: CASSPTGTGGAGSFF.

The chain employs TRBV6-6 and TRBJ2-7; possibly TRBD1 or TRBD2 for D (5 bases each). Germline V gene sequence: CDR1 MNHNY, CDR2 SVGAGI (reference sequence). The CDR3 totals 15 residues. Trimming pared 7 bases from V and 3 bases from J, leaving 19 bases between. DNA for the CDR3: TGTGCCAGCACAGACCCCGGGACCGGGATCTACGAGCAGTACTTC. As protein: CASTDPGTGIYEQYF.

To note about this clonotype: In this CDR3 the conserved last residue, phenylalanine or tryptophan, is missing, so a read error is likely. The rearrangement joins TRBV7-6 to TRBJ2-5, with 11 positions matching TRBD2. Germline V gene sequence: CDR1 SGHVS, CDR2 FNYEAQ. Trimming at V came to 5 bases and at J to 2 bases, leaving 7 bases not matched to a gene. The CDR3 loop spans 16 amino acids. This chain's CDR3 is CASSVLSGGAQETQYL. For the CDR3, the DNA is TGTGCCAGCAGCGTCCTTAGCGGGGGGGCTCAAGAGACCCAGTACTTA.

This clonotype turned up a few times. The V and J genes are TRBV12-3 or TRBV12-4 and TRBJ1-5, with 7 bases that match TRBD1. The CDR3 is made up of 14 amino acids. Losses at the gene ends were 7 bases for V and 4 bases for J; bases not matched to a gene: 7. CDR3 region: CASTNDRENQPQHF. CDR3 bases: TGTGCCAGCACCAACGACAGGGAAAATCAGCCCCAGCATTTT.